This T cell receptor beta chain was captured in a study of T cell changes during pregnancy in multiple sclerosis. Deletions cut 3 bases from V and 2 bases from J, with 8 bases between. The CDR3 loop spans 13 amino acids. Germline lookup yields CDR1 SGHRS and CDR2 YFSETQ. Sequencing used immunoSEQ multiplex PCR; TCRdb keeps in-frame clones, though not all of them. The sample contains 58,000 or so clones, approximately 91% of which appear only once. This clone was counted a single time. The clonotype originates from a female donor with multiple sclerosis, enrolled in a pregnancy study. The chain joins TRBV5-1 to TRBJ2-5, with D perhaps TRBD2 (6 bases). The source was CD4+ T cells from peripheral blood mononuclear cells, collected in the third trimester of pregnancy. CDR3 sequence reads: CASSSRGQETQYF. CDR3 nucleotide sequence: TGCGCCAGCAGCTCACGGGGGCAAGAGACCCAGTACTTC. Full variable domain (missing parts from reference TRBV5-1 and TRBJ2-5): KAGVTQTPRYLIKTRGQQVTLSCSPISGHRSVSWYQQTPGQGLQFLFEYFSETQRNKGNFPGRFSGRQFSNSRSEMNVSTLELGDSALYLCASSSRGQETQYFGPGTRLLVL.